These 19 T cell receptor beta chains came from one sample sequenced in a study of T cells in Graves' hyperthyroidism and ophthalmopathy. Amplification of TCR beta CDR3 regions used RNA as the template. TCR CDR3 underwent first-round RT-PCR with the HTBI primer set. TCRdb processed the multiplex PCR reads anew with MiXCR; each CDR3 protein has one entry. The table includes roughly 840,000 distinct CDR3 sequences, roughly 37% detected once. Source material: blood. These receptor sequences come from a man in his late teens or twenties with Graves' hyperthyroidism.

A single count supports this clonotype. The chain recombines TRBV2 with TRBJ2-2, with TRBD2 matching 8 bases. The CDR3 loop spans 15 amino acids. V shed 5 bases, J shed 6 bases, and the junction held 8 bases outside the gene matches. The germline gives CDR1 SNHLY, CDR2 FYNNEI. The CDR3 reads CASSPAGRASGELFF. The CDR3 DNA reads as TGTGCCAGCAGTCCCGCCGGGAGGGCGTCCGGGGAGCTGTTTTTT.

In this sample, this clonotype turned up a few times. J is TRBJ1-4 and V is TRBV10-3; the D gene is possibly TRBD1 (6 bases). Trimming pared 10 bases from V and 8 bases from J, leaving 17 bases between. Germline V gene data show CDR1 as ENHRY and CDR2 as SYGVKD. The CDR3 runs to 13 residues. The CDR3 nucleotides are TGTGCCAGCAGGGAGGGGGAGGGGGAAAAACTGTTTTTT. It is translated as CASREGEGEKLFF.

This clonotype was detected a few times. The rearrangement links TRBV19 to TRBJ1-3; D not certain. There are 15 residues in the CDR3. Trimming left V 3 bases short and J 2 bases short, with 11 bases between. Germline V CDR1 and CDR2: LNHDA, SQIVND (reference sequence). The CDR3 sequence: CASSMMVNPGNTIYF. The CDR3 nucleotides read TGTGCCAGTAGTATGATGGTCAATCCTGGAAACACCATATATTTT.

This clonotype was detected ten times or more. DNA for the CDR3: TGTGCCAGCAGCTTCCCTGACAAGGCAGAGACCCAGTACTTC. Translating it yields CASSFPDKAETQYF. The chain carries TRBV7-9 and TRBJ2-5; D call uncertain. The germline gives CDR1 SEHNR, CDR2 FQNEAQ (reference sequence). Deletions cut 3 bases from V and 4 bases from J, with 12 bases between. The CDR3 consists of 14 residues.

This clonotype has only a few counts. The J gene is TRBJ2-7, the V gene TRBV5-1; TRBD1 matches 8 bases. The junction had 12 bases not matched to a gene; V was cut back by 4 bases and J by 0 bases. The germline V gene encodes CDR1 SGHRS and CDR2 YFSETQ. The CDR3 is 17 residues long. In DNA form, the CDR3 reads TGCGCCAGCAGCCTACGACAGGGGACGCAAAGCTCCTACGAGCAGTACTTC. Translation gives CASSLRQGTQSSYEQYF. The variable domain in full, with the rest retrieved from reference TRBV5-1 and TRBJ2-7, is KAGVTQTPRYLIKTRGQQVTLSCSPISGHRSVSWYQQTPGQGLQFLFEYFSETQRNKGNFPGRFSGRQFSNSRSEMNVSTLELGDSALYLCASSLRQGTQSSYEQYFGPGTRLTVT.

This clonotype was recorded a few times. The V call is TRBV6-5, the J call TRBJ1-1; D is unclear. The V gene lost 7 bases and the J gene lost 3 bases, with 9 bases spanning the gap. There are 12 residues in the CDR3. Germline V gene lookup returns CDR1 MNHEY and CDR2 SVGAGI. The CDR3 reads CASTRPDTEAFF. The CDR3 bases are TGTGCCAGCACCAGACCCGACACTGAAGCTTTCTTT.

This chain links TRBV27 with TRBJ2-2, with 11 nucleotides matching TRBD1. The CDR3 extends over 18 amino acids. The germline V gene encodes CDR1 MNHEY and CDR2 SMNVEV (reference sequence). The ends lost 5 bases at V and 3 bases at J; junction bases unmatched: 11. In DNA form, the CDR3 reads TGTGCCAGCAGTCGATCCGGGACAGGGGGTCTGCACACCGGGGAGCTGTTTTTT. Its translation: CASSRSGTGGLHTGELFF.

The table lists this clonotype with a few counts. The CDR3 DNA reads as TGTGCCAGCAGCTTTTACCGGACAAAGGTCCCAGAGACCCAGTACTTC. Translated, it gives CASSFYRTKVPETQYF. V is TRBV7-9 and J is TRBJ2-5; D is possibly TRBD1 (5 bases). The CDR3 contains 16 residues. V lost 3 bases and J 4 bases, leaving 18 bases between the germline ends. Germline V gene lookup returns CDR1 SEHNR and CDR2 FQNEAQ (reference sequence).

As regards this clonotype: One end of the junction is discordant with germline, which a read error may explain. The CDR3 protein is CPSSSPTAGGLETQYF. The CDR3 DNA reads as TGTCCCAGCAGTAGCCCCACGGCGGGGGGGTTAGAGACCCAGTACTTC. V gene TRBV6-5 combines with J gene TRBJ2-5, with 9 bases that match TRBD2. Germline V CDR1 and CDR2: MNHEY, SVGAGI. The CDR3 is 16 amino acids.

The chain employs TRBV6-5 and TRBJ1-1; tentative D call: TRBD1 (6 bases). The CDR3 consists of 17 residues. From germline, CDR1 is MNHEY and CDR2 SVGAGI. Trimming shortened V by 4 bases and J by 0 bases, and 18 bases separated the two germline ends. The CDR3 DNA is TGTGCCAGCAGTTTCCGACAAAGGGGGGCCATGAACACTGAAGCTTTCTTT. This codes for CASSFRQRGAMNTEAFF.

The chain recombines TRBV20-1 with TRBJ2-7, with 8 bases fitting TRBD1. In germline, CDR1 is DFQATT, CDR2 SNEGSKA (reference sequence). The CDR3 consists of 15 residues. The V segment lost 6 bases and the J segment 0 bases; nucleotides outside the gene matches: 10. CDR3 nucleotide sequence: TGCAGTGCCCCCACGGGGGACAGGAGCTCCTACGAGCAGTACTTC. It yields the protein CSAPTGDRSSYEQYF.

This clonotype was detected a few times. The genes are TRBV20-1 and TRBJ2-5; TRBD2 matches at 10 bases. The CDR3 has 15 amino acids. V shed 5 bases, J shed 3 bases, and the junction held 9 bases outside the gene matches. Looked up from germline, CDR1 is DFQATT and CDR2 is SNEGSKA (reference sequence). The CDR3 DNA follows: TGCAGTGCTGAACCGGGACTAGCGAGAAAAGAGACCCAGTACTTC. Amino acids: CSAEPGLARKETQYF.

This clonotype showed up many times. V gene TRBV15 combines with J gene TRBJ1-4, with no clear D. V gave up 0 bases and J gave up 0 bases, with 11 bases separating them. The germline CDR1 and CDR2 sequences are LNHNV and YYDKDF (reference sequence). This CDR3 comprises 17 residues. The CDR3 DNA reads TGTGCCACCAGCAGAGATTTTTGGGTAACAACTAATGAAAAACTGTTTTTT. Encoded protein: CATSRDFWVTTNEKLFF.

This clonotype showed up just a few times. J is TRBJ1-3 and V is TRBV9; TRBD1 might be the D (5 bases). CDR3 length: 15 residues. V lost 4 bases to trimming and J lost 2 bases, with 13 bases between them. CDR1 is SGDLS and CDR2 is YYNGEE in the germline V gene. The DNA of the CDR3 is TGTGCCAGCAGCCCCCGAGCCAGGGCTGGAAACACCATATATTTT. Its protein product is CASSPRARAGNTIYF.

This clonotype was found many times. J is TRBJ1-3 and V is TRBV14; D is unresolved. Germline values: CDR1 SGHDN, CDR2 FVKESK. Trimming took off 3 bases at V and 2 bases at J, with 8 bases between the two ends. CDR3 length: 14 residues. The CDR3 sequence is CASSHSWTGNTIYF. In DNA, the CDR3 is TGTGCCAGCAGCCACAGCTGGACTGGAAACACCATATATTTT.

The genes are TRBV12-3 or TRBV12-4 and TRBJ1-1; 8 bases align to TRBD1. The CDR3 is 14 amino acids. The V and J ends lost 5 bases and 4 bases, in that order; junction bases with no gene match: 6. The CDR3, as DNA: TGTGCCAGCAGTCACAGGGGGAGCAGCACTGAAGCTTTCTTT. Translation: CASSHRGSSTEAFF.

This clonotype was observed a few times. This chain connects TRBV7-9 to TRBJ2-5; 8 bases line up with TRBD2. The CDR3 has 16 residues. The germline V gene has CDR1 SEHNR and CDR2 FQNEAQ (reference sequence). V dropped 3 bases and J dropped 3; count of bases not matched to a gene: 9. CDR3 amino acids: CASSLVSGSLKETQYF. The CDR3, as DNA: TGTGCCAGCAGCTTGGTCAGCGGGAGTTTGAAAGAGACCCAGTACTTC.

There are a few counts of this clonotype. This chain's CDR3 is CASSFQWGDTEAFF. The CDR3 DNA follows: TGTGCCAGCAGCTTTCAGTGGGGGGACACTGAAGCTTTCTTT. V usage is TRBV7-8 and J usage is TRBJ1-1; possible D gene TRBD1, 5 bases. Per germline, CDR1 SGHVS and CDR2 FQNEAQ. V was shortened by 3 bases and J by 3 bases, with 11 bases between the two germline ends. The CDR3 loop spans 14 amino acids.

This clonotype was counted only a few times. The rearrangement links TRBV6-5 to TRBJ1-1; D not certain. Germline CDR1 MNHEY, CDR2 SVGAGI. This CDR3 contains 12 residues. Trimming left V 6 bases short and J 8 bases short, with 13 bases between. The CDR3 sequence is CASSPRSNEAFF. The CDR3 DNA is TGTGCCAGCAGCCCCCGGTCTAACGAAGCTTTCTTT.